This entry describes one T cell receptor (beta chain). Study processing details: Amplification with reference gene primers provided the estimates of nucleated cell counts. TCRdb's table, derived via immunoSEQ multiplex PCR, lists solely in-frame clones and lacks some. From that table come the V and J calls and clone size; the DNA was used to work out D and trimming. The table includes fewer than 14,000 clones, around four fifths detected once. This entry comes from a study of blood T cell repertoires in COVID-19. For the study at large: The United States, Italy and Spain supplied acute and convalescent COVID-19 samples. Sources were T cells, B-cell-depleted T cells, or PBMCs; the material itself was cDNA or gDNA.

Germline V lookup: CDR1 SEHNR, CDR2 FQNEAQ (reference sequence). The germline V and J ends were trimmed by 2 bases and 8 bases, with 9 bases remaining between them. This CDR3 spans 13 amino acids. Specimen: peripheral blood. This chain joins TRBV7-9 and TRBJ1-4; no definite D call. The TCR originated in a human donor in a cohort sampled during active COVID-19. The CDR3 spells CASSLSGTEKLFF. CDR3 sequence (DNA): TGTGCCAGCAGCTTATCAGGAACGGAAAAACTGTTTTTT.